This T cell receptor beta chain was profiled in a study of read filtering for tumor transcriptome and immune sequencing. About the research overall: DNase treatment preceded whole-transcriptome library preparation. IR-seq gave about 4 to 10.27 million TCR reads per sample; RNA-seq gave about 75 to 1,400. The study, taken as a whole, reports: This fraction held mixed bone marrow immune cells after CD138-negative sorting.

CDR3 length equals 18 residues. J gave up 5 bases and V 1 base, and 10 bases lay outside the gene matches. CDR1 and CDR2 (germline): LGHDT, YNNKEL (reference sequence). The sample holds a few counts of this clonotype. Its specificity is not known. This library used 300 to 450 ng RNA and molecular barcoded adaptors spanning alpha/delta and beta/gamma chains. TCRdb re-derived calls from the reads in MiXCR, one entry per CDR3 protein. The data show some 120,000 distinct CDR3 sequences, 10% to 15% seen once. The rearrangement links TRBV3-1 to TRBJ2-2, with 10 nucleotides matching TRBD2. The source is a donor older than 35 with multiple myeloma. The specimen was a population of CD138-negative cells sorted from bone marrow. CDR3 sequence: CASSQGYLAGVRTGELFF. The CDR3 region has the DNA TGTGCCAGCAGCCAAGGATACCTAGCGGGAGTCAGAACCGGGGAGCTGTTTTTT.